These 7 T cell receptor beta chains were all obtained from the same sample, sequenced in a study of beta chain features in type 1 diabetes. Overall study findings and caveats: For Type 1 diabetes patients, all four CD4+ subsets carried TCRB CDR3s that were moderately but significantly shorter.

The antigens of these receptors remain unknown. As every portion of the isolated RNA was reverse transcribed, the sequencing read expressed TCRB transcripts. Sequencing used immunoSEQ multiplex PCR; TCRdb keeps in-frame clones, though not all of them. The top ten hold 2% to 3% of the sample, which has 45,000 to 65,000 clones, about 47% seen once. The sequencing sample was made of Tregs from blood. Receptors were obtained from a woman in her thirties or forties with type 1 diabetes.

In this sample, this clone turned up a few times. The chain carries TRBV7-9 and TRBJ1-1; TRBD1 matches 7 bases. The V and J ends lost 5 bases and 3 bases, in that order; junction bases with no gene match: 3. Looked up from germline, CDR1 is SEHNR and CDR2 is FQNEAQ (reference sequence). The length of the CDR3 is 13 residues. The CDR3 DNA reads as TGTGCCAGCAGCCTCGGGACAGACACTGAAGCTTTCTTT. Translating gives CASSLGTDTEAFF.

V and J are TRBV29-1 and TRBJ2-3, with 8 positions matching TRBD2. Trimming took 4 bases from V and 4 from J; bases not matched to a gene: 10. Germline V gene lookup returns CDR1 SQVTM and CDR2 ANQGSEA. This CDR3 is 15 amino acids long. The CDR3 DNA sequence: TGCAGCGTTGCGGGGGGGCGGTCGGTCCCAGATACGCAGTATTTT. This gives the protein CSVAGGRSVPDTQYF.

The chain is built from TRBV6-4 and TRBJ1-1, with D hard to call. The length of the CDR3 is 15 residues. V gave up 4 bases and J gave up 0 bases, with 12 bases separating them. Germline values: CDR1 MRHNA, CDR2 SNTAGT. The CDR3 loop reads CASSGPLHLNTEAFF. CDR3 in DNA: TGTGCCAGCAGTGGTCCCTTACATTTGAACACTGAAGCTTTCTTT.

The genes are TRBV5-5 and TRBJ1-2; D remains ambiguous. Germline values: CDR1 SGHKS, CDR2 YYEKEE (reference sequence). V dropped 6 bases and J dropped 2 bases, with 8 bases sitting between them. The CDR3 is made up of 12 amino acids. CDR3 DNA sequence: TGTGCCAGCACGCCCCAGAACTATGGCTACACCTTC. Translating it yields CASTPQNYGYTF.

The CDR3 loop is CASSSGEGDRVGGYTF. The CDR3 coding sequence is TGTGCCAGCAGCTCCGGTGAAGGGGACAGGGTGGGTGGCTACACCTTC. The chain links TRBV7-9 to TRBJ1-2; 9 bases are a match to TRBD1. The CDR3 has 16 amino acids. Losses at the gene ends were 4 bases for V and 7 bases for J; bases not matched to a gene: 13. CDR1 is SEHNR and CDR2 is FQNEAQ in the germline V gene (reference sequence). Based on the CDR3 plus reference TRBV7-9 and TRBJ1-2, the full variable domain is DTGVSQNPRHKITKRGQNVTFRCDPISEHNRLYWYRQTLGQGPEFLTYFQNEAQLEKSRLLSDRFSAERPKGSFSTLEIQRTEQGDSAMYLCASSSGEGDRVGGYTFGSGTRLTVV.

The CDR3 loop reads CASRSGEWTGELFF. For the CDR3, the DNA is TGCGCCAGCAGATCGGGGGAGTGGACCGGGGAGCTGTTTTTT. V and J are TRBV5-1 and TRBJ2-2; D is perhaps TRBD2 (6 bases). Germline-derived CDR1 and CDR2 are SGHRS and YFSETQ. The V gene lost 5 bases and the J gene lost 5 bases, with 13 bases spanning the gap. This CDR3 contains 14 residues.

This clone was recorded a few times. V is TRBV28 and J is TRBJ1-4, with a tentative D call TRBD1 (6 bases). There are 13 residues in the CDR3. The germline V gene encodes CDR1 MDHEN and CDR2 SYDVKM. The CDR3 here is CASDSLTNEKLFF. CDR3 coding DNA: TGTGCTTCGGACAGTTTGACTAATGAAAAACTGTTTTTT.